Shown below are 29 T cell receptor beta chains from a single sample sequenced in a study of graft-versus-host responses after intestinal transplantation. The method was immunoSEQ multiplex PCR; TCRdb's version includes in-frame clones alone and lacks a portion of them. The sample consists of roughly 97,000 clones, 87% of them appearing once. No antigen is known for these receptors. Material: unstimulated CD4+ T cells sorted from spleen or lymph node cells, obtained before intestinal transplant. The receptors come from a human donor who received an intestinal transplant.

This rearrangement joins TRBV6-1 to TRBJ1-5; D gene unclear. The CDR3 runs 13 residues. The V end lost 3 bases, the J end lost 6 bases, and 9 bases lay between the germline ends. Germline CDR1 and CDR2: MNHNS and SASEGT. The CDR3, as DNA: TGTGCCAGCAGTGACGGAGGAACTCAGCCCCAGCATTTT. Translating gives CASSDGGTQPQHF.

The J gene is TRBJ2-5, the V gene TRBV7-7; perhaps TRBD1 as D (5 bases). The CDR3 totals 15 residues. Deletions cut 1 base from V and 5 bases from J, with 14 bases between. Per germline, CDR1 SSHAT and CDR2 FNYEAQ (reference sequence). The CDR3 is CASSLGGQGMETQYF. CDR3 sequence (DNA): TGTGCCAGCAGCTTAGGGGGTCAGGGAATGGAGACCCAGTACTTC.

V and J are TRBV11-2 and TRBJ2-5; TRBD1 is a possible D gene (6 bases). V lost 2 bases to trimming and J lost 5 bases, with 15 bases between them. Germline V lookup: CDR1 SGHAT, CDR2 FQNNGV. The CDR3 is made up of 15 amino acids. The CDR3 spells CASSLPGHGSETQYF. In DNA, the CDR3 is TGTGCCAGCAGCTTACCGGGACACGGATCGGAGACCCAGTACTTC.

This clone was seen only once. The chain carries TRBV5-1 and TRBJ2-5; D may be TRBD2 (5 bases). V lost 0 bases and J 0 bases, leaving 9 bases between the germline ends. This CDR3 has 15 residues. From germline, CDR1 is SGHRS and CDR2 YFSETQ. CDR3 sequence (DNA): TGCGCCAGCAGCTTGGGACTACCGTACCAAGAGACCCAGTACTTC. Translation: CASSLGLPYQETQYF.

The rearrangement joins TRBV6-5 to TRBJ1-1, with 10 positions matching TRBD1. J was trimmed by 5 bases and V by 8 bases; bases with no gene match: 5. This CDR3 comprises 13 residues. The V gene's germline CDR1 is MNHEY and CDR2 SVGAGI. The CDR3: CASGQGGGTEAFF. Written as DNA, the CDR3 is TGTGCCAGCGGACAGGGGGGAGGTACTGAAGCTTTCTTT.

This rearrangement joins TRBV7-3 to TRBJ2-1; D possibly uses TRBD1 or TRBD2 (5 bases each). Germline lookup yields CDR1 SGHTA and CDR2 FQGTGA. The CDR3 length is 18 residues. V lost 0 bases, J lost 8 bases, and 23 bases lay in between. In nucleotides, the CDR3 is TGTGCCAGCAGCTTAACGGGACGGCGCTGGCCCGCCTCCCATGAGCAGTTCTTC. This codes for CASSLTGRRWPASHEQFF. Full variable domain (rest looked up from reference TRBV7-3 and TRBJ2-1): GAGVSQTPSNKVTEKGKYVELRCDPISGHTALYWYRQSLGQGPEFLIYFQGTGAADDSGLPNDRFFAVRPEGSVSTLKIQRTERGDSAVYLCASSLTGRRWPASHEQFFGPGTRLTVL.

This chain joins TRBV27 and TRBJ2-3; D uncertain. Trimming removed 7 bases from V and 5 bases from J, with 7 bases in between. The CDR3 is 11 residues long. The germline V gene has CDR1 MNHEY and CDR2 SMNVEV (reference sequence). CDR3 region: CASILLDTQYF. In DNA form, the CDR3 reads TGTGCCAGCATACTGTTAGATACGCAGTATTTT.

DNA of the CDR3: TGTGCCAGCAGCTTGGGTGGGGTAGGTCCTTACCCCTACGAGCAGTACTTC. As protein: CASSLGGVGPYPYEQYF. The genes are TRBV5-4 and TRBJ2-7; D is uncertain. V lost 0 bases, J lost 2 bases, and 18 bases lay in between. The CDR3 is 17 amino acids. Germline CDR1 is SGHNT and CDR2 is YYREEE (reference sequence). The full variable domain, its missing parts supplied by reference TRBV5-4 and TRBJ2-7, is ETGVTQSPTHLIKTRGQQVTLRCSSQSGHNTVSWYQQALGQGPQFIFQYYREEENGRGNFPPRFSGLQFPNYSSELNVNALELDDSALYLCASSLGGVGPYPYEQYFGPGTRLTVT.

The rearrangement links TRBV6-5 to TRBJ2-7, with a possible D match to TRBD1 (6 bases). V gave up 6 bases and J gave up 4 bases, with 16 bases separating them. Germline CDR1 is MNHEY and CDR2 is SVGAGI. This CDR3 has 14 residues. The CDR3 protein is CASSSPDRRYEQYF. Written as DNA, the CDR3 is TGTGCCAGCAGCTCCCCCGACAGGAGGTACGAGCAGTACTTC.

This clone was seen only a few times. The V gene is TRBV19, the J gene TRBJ2-3, with D perhaps TRBD1 or TRBD2 (5 bases each). The CDR3 extends over 18 amino acids. Germline CDR1 reads LNHDA; CDR2 reads SQIVND (reference sequence). V was pared by 1 base and J by 0 bases, with 17 bases between. CDR3 in DNA: TGTGCCAGTAGTATAGCCTTCATGCAGGGAGTTAGCACAGATACGCAGTATTTT. Translation gives CASSIAFMQGVSTDTQYF.

The chain combines TRBV7-9 with TRBJ1-5; TRBD1 aligns across 9 bases. The trim removed 1 base at V and 4 bases at J, leaving 2 bases unmatched. Germline CDR1 is SEHNR and CDR2 is FQNEAQ (reference sequence). The CDR3 runs 15 residues. The CDR3 nucleotides read TGTGCCAGCAGCTTAGGGACAGGGGCTAATCAGCCCCAGCATTTT. This gives the protein CASSLGTGANQPQHF.

V and J are TRBV27 and TRBJ2-7; 7 bases fit TRBD2. Germline V gene sequence: CDR1 MNHEY, CDR2 SMNVEV (reference sequence). V was clipped by 5 bases and J by 0 bases; unmatched bases: 7. The CDR3 runs to 15 residues. The CDR3 protein is CASSPGTTHSYEQYF. For the CDR3, the DNA is TGTGCCAGCAGTCCCGGGACTACTCACTCCTACGAGCAGTACTTC.

CDR3 sequence reads: CASSLVGTNTYEQYF. In DNA, the CDR3 is TGTGCCAGCAGCTTAGTTGGGACAAATACCTACGAGCAGTACTTC. V gene TRBV11-2 combines with J gene TRBJ2-7; D possibly corresponds to TRBD1 (6 bases). CDR3 size: 15 residues. Trimming cost V 1 base and J 2 bases, with 12 bases left between them. Germline V gene lookup returns CDR1 SGHAT and CDR2 FQNNGV.

V and J are TRBV7-6 and TRBJ2-5; 10 bases map to TRBD1. Germline values: CDR1 SGHVS, CDR2 FNYEAQ. The CDR3 loop spans 16 amino acids. Trimming cost V 1 base and J 4 bases; bases outside gene matches: 6. CDR3 loop: CASSLVPTGGAETQYF. The CDR3 DNA is TGTGCCAGCAGCTTAGTCCCGACAGGGGGCGCAGAGACCCAGTACTTC. Together with reference TRBV7-6 and TRBJ2-5, the CDR3 gives the full variable domain: GAGVSQSPRYKVTKRGQDVALRCDPISGHVSLYWYRQALGQGPEFLTYFNYEAQQDKSGLPNDRFSAERPEGSISTLTIQRTEQRDSAMYRCASSLVPTGGAETQYFGPGTRLLVL.

The chain is built from TRBV2 and TRBJ2-3, with a tentative D call TRBD1 (6 bases). V dropped 1 base and J dropped 0 bases, with 8 bases sitting between them. CDR1 is SNHLY and CDR2 is FYNNEI in the germline V gene. The CDR3 is 15 amino acids. CDR3 sequence: CASSEGQGSTDTQYF. CDR3 DNA: TGTGCCAGCAGTGAAGGCCAGGGGAGCACAGATACGCAGTATTTT.

The genes are TRBV6-1 and TRBJ1-1; 8 bases are a match to TRBD1. J gave up 5 bases and V 1 base, and 6 bases lay outside the gene matches. Germline CDR1 reads MNHNS; CDR2 reads SASEGT. The CDR3 contains 15 residues. This CDR3 reads CASSEVAGGRTEAFF. The DNA of the CDR3 is TGTGCCAGCAGTGAAGTAGCAGGGGGCCGTACTGAAGCTTTCTTT.

The chain carries TRBV28 and TRBJ2-7; possibly TRBD2 for D (6 bases). V lost 1 base, J lost 0 bases, and 16 bases lay in between. Germline CDR1 is MDHEN and CDR2 is SYDVKM. The CDR3 runs 17 residues. In DNA form, the CDR3 reads TGTGCCAGCAGTTTATTTCCAAGCGGGCCCAGCTCCTACGAGCAGTACTTC. Its protein is CASSLFPSGPSSYEQYF.

CDR3 coding DNA: TGTGCCAGCTCAATCCTCCCCGCGAACACCGGGGAGCTGTTTTTT. Translating gives CASSILPANTGELFF. This chain connects TRBV18 to TRBJ2-2; D gene ambiguous. CDR1 and CDR2 from the germline V gene are KGHSH and LQKENI. The CDR3 runs to 15 residues. V lost 5 bases and J 0 bases, leaving 10 bases between the germline ends.

V and J are TRBV9 and TRBJ2-3; tentatively, D is TRBD1 or TRBD2 (5 bases each). This CDR3 is built from 16 residues. CDR1 is SGDLS and CDR2 is YYNGEE in the germline V gene. With 2 bases removed from V and 0 bases from J, the gap between germline ends came to 13 bases. CDR3 protein: CASSVGTGLSTDTQYF. CDR3 in DNA: TGTGCCAGCAGCGTTGGGACGGGCCTAAGCACAGATACGCAGTATTTT.

J is TRBJ1-6 and V is TRBV18; D gene unclear. From germline, CDR1 is KGHSH and CDR2 LQKENI. The CDR3 runs 15 residues. Trimming took 3 bases from V and 7 from J, leaving 13 bases between them. DNA for the CDR3: TGTGCCAGCTCACCCGGACCACTTAGGAATTCACCCCTCCACTTT. Residues: CASSPGPLRNSPLHF. Full variable domain (rest looked up from reference TRBV18 and TRBJ1-6): NAGVMQNPRHLVRRRGQEARLRCSPMKGHSHVYWYRQLPEEGLKFMVYLQKENIIDESGMPKERFSAEFPKEGPSILRIQQVVRGDSAAYFCASSPGPLRNSPLHFGNGTRLTVT.

The table lists this clone with a few counts. Germline and junction disagree at one end, which may indicate a read error. J is TRBJ2-1 and V is TRBV6-1; no clear D. The length of the CDR3 is 14 residues. Germline-derived CDR1 and CDR2 are MNHNS and SASEGT. The CDR3 region has the DNA TGTGCCAGCAGTGAAGAGAGATCCTCCAATGAGCAGTTCTTC. Translation: CASSEERSSNEQFF.

This clone came up once. This CDR3 is CSATENTEAFF. The CDR3 region has the DNA TGCAGTGCTACAGAGAACACTGAAGCTTTCTTT. The chain joins TRBV20-1 to TRBJ1-1, with D unresolved. Germline CDR1 is DFQATT and CDR2 is SNEGSKA (reference sequence). The CDR3 sequence is 11 residues long. V lost 4 bases and J 1 base, leaving 4 bases between the germline ends.

The chain links TRBV2 to TRBJ2-7; D unresolved. Deletions cut 5 bases from V and 4 bases from J, with 15 bases between. The CDR3 contains 14 residues. Germline V gene sequence: CDR1 SNHLY, CDR2 FYNNEI. The DNA of the CDR3 is TGTGCCAGCAGTTTACGCTCTCTCGGTTACGAGCAGTACTTC. It codes for CASSLRSLGYEQYF.

V usage is TRBV5-1 and J usage is TRBJ2-5, with 12 bases fitting TRBD2. Trimming took 7 bases from V and 2 from J; bases not matched to a gene: 12. This CDR3 spans 17 amino acids. Germline CDR1 reads SGHRS; CDR2 reads YFSETQ. Here the CDR3 DNA reads TGCGCCAGCTACCTCCCTAGCGGGGGGGCGAGACAAGAGACCCAGTACTTC. Amino acid sequence: CASYLPSGGARQETQYF.

The chain recombines TRBV19 with TRBJ1-5, with 7 bases aligning to TRBD1. Germline V gives CDR1 LNHDA, CDR2 SQIVND (reference sequence). J was trimmed by 3 bases and V by 4 bases; bases with no gene match: 9. The CDR3 spans 16 residues. CDR3 bases: TGTGCCAGTAGTAGCACGACAGGGACGAACAATCAGCCCCAGCATTTT. Translating gives CASSSTTGTNNQPQHF.

This clone was observed a few times. The rearrangement uses TRBV6-1 and TRBJ1-2; D possibly corresponds to TRBD1 (5 bases). The CDR3 totals 11 residues. Germline V gene lookup returns CDR1 MNHNS and CDR2 SASEGT. The V end was cut by 8 bases, the J end by 3 bases, with 7 bases between. This CDR3 is CASGTDYGYTF. In DNA form, the CDR3 reads TGTGCCAGCGGGACCGACTATGGCTACACCTTC.

The chain couples TRBV20-1 to TRBJ2-1, with D unresolved. Germline V gene lookup returns CDR1 DFQATT and CDR2 SNEGSKA (reference sequence). The ends were cut back, 3 bases at V and 7 bases at J, with 4 bases in the middle. This CDR3 is 10 amino acids long. CDR3 residues: CSASINEQFF. The CDR3 DNA follows: TGCAGTGCTAGTATTAATGAGCAGTTCTTC.

The J gene is TRBJ2-1, the V gene TRBV19; D perhaps matches TRBD2 (5 bases). V was pared by 4 bases and J by 6 bases, with 10 bases between. Germline V lookup: CDR1 LNHDA, CDR2 SQIVND (reference sequence). The CDR3 extends over 13 amino acids. In DNA, the CDR3 is TGTGCCAGTAGTAGCCAGAGCGGCAATGAGCAGTTCTTC. Residues: CASSSQSGNEQFF.

The chain employs TRBV5-4 and TRBJ1-1, with a tentative D call TRBD1 (6 bases). The CDR3 has 12 residues. CDR1 is SGHNT, CDR2 YYREEE, per germline (reference sequence). V was clipped by 6 bases and J by 5 bases, with 11 bases between them. CDR3 protein: CASTRGGTEAFF. For the CDR3, the DNA is TGTGCCAGCACCCGAGGGGGGACTGAAGCTTTCTTT. Variable domain in full (rest from reference TRBV5-4 and TRBJ1-1): ETGVTQSPTHLIKTRGQQVTLRCSSQSGHNTVSWYQQALGQGPQFIFQYYREEENGRGNFPPRFSGLQFPNYSSELNVNALELDDSALYLCASTRGGTEAFFGQGTRLTVV.